The entry that follows covers one TCR beta chain sequence. Its antigen is currently unknown. CDR3 length equals 12 residues. Trimming took off 1 base at V and 11 bases at J, with 9 bases between the two ends. The germline CDR1 and CDR2 sequences are SEHNR and FQNEAQ (reference sequence). This sample is part of a study of T cell responses to AZD1222 COVID-19 vaccine. Only in-frame clones appear in the TCRdb table, and some are missing; sequencing was by immunoSEQ multiplex PCR. The top ten clones hold roughly 10% of a sample with 75,000 to 85,000 clones, roughly 87% of them seen once. Study conclusions and caveats: Females made up more of the donors, who were largely white British, and clonal diversity may have come out too low.

The source is an adult who received the AZD1222 COVID-19 vaccine. The sequenced sample was peripheral blood, obtained 28 days after the second AZD1222 dose. The chain links TRBV7-9 to TRBJ1-5; no clear D. As DNA, the CDR3 is TGTGCCAGCAGCTTAGAGTTGGGGTCCCAGCATTTT. It yields the protein CASSLELGSQHF.